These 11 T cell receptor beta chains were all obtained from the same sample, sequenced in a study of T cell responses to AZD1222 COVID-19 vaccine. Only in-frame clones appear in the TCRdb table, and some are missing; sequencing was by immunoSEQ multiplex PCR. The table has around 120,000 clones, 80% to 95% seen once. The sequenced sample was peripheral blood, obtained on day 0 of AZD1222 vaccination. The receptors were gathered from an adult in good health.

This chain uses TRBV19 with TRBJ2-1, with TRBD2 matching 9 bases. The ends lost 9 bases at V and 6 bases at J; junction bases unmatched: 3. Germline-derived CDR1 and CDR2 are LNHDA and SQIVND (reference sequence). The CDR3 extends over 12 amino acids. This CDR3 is CASFSGGNEQFF. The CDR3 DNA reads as TGTGCCAGCTTTAGCGGGGGCAATGAGCAGTTCTTC.

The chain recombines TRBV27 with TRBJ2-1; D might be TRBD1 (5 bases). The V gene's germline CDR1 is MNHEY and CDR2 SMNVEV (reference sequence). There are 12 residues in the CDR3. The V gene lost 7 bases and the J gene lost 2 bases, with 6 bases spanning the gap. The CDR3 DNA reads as TGTGCCAGCAAGGGGCCCTACAATGAGCAGTTCTTC. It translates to CASKGPYNEQFF.

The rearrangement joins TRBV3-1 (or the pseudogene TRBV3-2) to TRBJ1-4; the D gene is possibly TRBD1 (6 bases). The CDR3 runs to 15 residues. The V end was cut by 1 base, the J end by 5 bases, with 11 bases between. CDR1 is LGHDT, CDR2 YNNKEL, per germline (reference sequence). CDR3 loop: CASSQGPGVNEKLFF. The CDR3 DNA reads TGTGCCAGCAGCCAAGGCCCAGGGGTGAATGAAAAACTGTTTTTT.

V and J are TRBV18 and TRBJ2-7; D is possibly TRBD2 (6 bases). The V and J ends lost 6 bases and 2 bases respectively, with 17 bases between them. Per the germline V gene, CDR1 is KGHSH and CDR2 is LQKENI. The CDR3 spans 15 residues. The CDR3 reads CASSQLGLPTYEQYF. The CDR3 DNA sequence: TGTGCCAGCTCTCAGCTGGGACTTCCTACCTACGAGCAGTACTTC.

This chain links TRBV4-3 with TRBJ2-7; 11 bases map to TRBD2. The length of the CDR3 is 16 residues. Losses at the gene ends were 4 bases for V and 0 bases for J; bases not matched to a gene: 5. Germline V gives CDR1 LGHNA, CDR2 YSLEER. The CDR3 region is CASSRSTSGSSYEQYF. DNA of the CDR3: TGCGCCAGCAGCCGAAGCACTAGCGGGAGCTCCTACGAGCAGTACTTC.

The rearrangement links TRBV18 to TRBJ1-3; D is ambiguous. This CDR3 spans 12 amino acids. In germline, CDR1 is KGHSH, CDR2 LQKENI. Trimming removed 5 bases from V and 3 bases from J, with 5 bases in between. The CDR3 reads CASSSDGNTIYF. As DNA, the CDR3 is TGTGCCAGCTCATCCGATGGAAACACCATATATTTT.

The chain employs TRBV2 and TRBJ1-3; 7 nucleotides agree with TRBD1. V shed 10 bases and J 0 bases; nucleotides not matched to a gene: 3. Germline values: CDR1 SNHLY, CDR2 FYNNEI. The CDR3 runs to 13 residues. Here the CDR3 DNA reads TGTGCCACTCGACAGGGCTCTGGAAACACCATATATTTT. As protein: CATRQGSGNTIYF.

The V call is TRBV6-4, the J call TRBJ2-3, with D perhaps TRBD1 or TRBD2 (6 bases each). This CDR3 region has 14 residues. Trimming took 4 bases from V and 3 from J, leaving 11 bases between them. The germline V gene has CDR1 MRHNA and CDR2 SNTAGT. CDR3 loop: CASSVGGKTDTQYF. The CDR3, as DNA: TGTGCCAGCAGTGTAGGGGGGAAAACAGATACGCAGTATTTT.

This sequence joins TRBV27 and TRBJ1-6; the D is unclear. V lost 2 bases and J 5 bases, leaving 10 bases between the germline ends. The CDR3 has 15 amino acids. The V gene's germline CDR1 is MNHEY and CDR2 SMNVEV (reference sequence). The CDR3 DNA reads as TGTGCCAGCAGTTTACGGCAGAATAATAATTCACCCCTCCACTTT. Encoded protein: CASSLRQNNNSPLHF.

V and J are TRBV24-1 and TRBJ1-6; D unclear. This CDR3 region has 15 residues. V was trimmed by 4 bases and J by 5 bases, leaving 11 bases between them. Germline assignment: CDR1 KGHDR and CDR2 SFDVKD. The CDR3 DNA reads TGTGCCACCAGTGACCCTGGACGGGATAATTCACCCCTCCACTTT. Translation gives CATSDPGRDNSPLHF.

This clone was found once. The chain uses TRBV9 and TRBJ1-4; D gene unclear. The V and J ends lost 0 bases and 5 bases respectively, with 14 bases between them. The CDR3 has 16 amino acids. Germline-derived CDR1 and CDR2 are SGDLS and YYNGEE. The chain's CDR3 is CASSVGGSPANEKLFF. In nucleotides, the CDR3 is TGTGCCAGCAGCGTAGGTGGGAGCCCAGCCAATGAAAAACTGTTTTTT.